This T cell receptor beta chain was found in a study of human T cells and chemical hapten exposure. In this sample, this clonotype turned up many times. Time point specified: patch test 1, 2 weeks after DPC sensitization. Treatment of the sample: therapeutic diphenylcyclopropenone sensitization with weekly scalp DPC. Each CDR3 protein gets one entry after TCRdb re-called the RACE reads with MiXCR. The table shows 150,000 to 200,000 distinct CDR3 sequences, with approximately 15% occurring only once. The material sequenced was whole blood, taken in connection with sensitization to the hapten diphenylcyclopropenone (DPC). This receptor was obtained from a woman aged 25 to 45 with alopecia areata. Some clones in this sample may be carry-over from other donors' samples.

As DNA, the CDR3 is TGTGCCAGCAGCTTACAGGGAATTGAGGCAGACATTCAGTACTTC. Amino acids: CASSLQGIEADIQYF. V is TRBV5-8 and J is TRBJ2-4; TRBD1 is a possible D gene (6 bases). With 2 bases removed from V and 8 bases from J, the gap between germline ends came to 17 bases. Germline V CDR1 and CDR2: SGHTS, YDEGEE. There are 15 residues in the CDR3.